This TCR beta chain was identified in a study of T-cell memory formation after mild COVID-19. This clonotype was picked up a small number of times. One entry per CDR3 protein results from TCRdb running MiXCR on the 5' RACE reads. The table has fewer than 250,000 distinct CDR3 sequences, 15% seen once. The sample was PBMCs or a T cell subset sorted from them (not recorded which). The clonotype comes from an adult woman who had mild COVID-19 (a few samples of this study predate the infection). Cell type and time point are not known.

Here the CDR3 DNA reads TGTGCCAGCAGTCGACAGGTCGGGGAGCAGTTCTTC. Its translation: CASSRQVGEQFF. The V and J genes are TRBV12-3 or TRBV12-4 and TRBJ2-1; tentatively, D is TRBD1 (6 bases). The germline V and J ends were trimmed by 5 bases and 10 bases, with 12 bases remaining between them. The CDR3 length is 12 residues.